This T cell receptor (beta chain) was documented in a study of vaccination and CD4 T cells after COVID-19. As for the study in general: Post-COVID specimens were obtained a median around 92 days after diagnosis (range 35 to 161). Overlapping peptides covering the spike proteins of SARS-CoV-2, HCoV-NL63, HCoV-OC43 and HCoV-229E were added to stimulate cells.

Treatment defined: approximately 9-day PBMC culture with coronavirus spike peptide pools or control peptides (ViraFEST assay). Antigen-specific T cells were expanded with peptide pools by ViraFEST, and TCRs were then sequenced. The study, taken as a whole, reports: Within the convalescent patients, spike mono-reactivity was found in 304 of 307 vaccine-specific clones.

The Oncomine TCR Beta short-read assay was what sequenced the DNA obtained from cultured CD4+ T cells. From the PCR reads, TCRdb called clonotypes with MiXCR, one entry per CDR3 protein. The sample includes roughly 18,000 distinct CDR3 sequences, roughly 51% of them seen just once. The V gene lost 0 bases and the J gene lost 3 bases, with 14 bases spanning the gap. Germline loops: CDR1 ENHRY, CDR2 SYGVKD. This CDR3 region has 16 residues. In this sample, this clonotype turned up a few times. Its specificity is unknown. The chain combines TRBV10-3 with TRBJ2-5; maybe TRBD2 (5 bases). The material was CD4+ T cells from blood, cultured in vitro, obtained before SARS-CoV-2 vaccination. The receptor comes from a human donor who had recovered from COVID-19. The CDR3 loop is CAISESTPSGEETQYF. CDR3 nucleotides: TGTGCCATCAGTGAGTCGACTCCCAGCGGAGAAGAGACCCAGTACTTC.